This T cell receptor (beta chain) was profiled in a study of OX40 agonist ivuxolimab in advanced cancers. The CDR3 totals 15 residues. Germline CDR1 and CDR2: SGHTA and FQGNSA. The ends lost 6 bases at V and 13 bases at J; junction bases unmatched: 9. Sequencing was performed with immunoSEQ multiplex PCR; in TCRdb, only in-frame clones are kept and a portion is missing. Here the sample spans around 45,000 clones, about 90% being singletons. The specimen comprised CD4+ or CD8+ T cells sorted from blood, sampled in a trial of the OX40 agonist ivuxolimab. The clonotype comes from an adult with an advanced solid tumor such as melanoma, head and neck, liver or kidney cancer. The chain uses TRBV7-2 and TRBJ2-4, with 16 bases fitting TRBD2. The CDR3 reads CASRPGTSGRGRQYF. The CDR3 region has the DNA TGTGCCAGCAGGCCTGGGACTAGCGGGAGGGGGCGCCAGTACTTC.